This TCR beta chain was identified during a study of blood T cell repertoires in COVID-19. Study-wide context: Sites across the United States, Italy and Spain contributed samples from acute and convalescent COVID-19. The analysed material was cDNA or gDNA that came from T cells, B-cell-depleted T cells, or PBMCs.

Original data processing: From reference gene primer amplification, estimates of nucleated cell counts were derived. Generated by immunoSEQ multiplex PCR, the TCRdb table keeps only in-frame clones and is missing some. V and J calls and clone size follow that table, whereas D and trimming were derived from the DNA. The table lists tens of thousands of clones, about 86% of them singletons. J gave up 1 base and V 5 bases, and 5 bases lay outside the gene matches. This CDR3 has 15 amino acids. Germline V gives CDR1 MNHEY, CDR2 SMNVEV (reference sequence). The sequenced sample consisted of peripheral blood. This TCR derives from a man in his fifties or sixties with acute or convalescent COVID-19. This chain links TRBV27 with TRBJ2-7, with 10 bases identical to TRBD1. The chain's CDR3 is CASSRQGQGSYEQYF. The CDR3 coding sequence is TGTGCCAGCAGTAGACAGGGACAGGGGTCCTACGAGCAGTACTTC.